One T cell receptor (beta chain) is described in this entry. This clone has only a few counts. No antigen is known for it. Per-base quality was not reported, and no clone a single base away is much larger than it. Focal radiation therapy combined with CTLA-4 blockade (ipilimumab) was tested in patients with chemo-refractory metastatic non-small-cell lung cancer. Based on the germline V gene, the CDR1 and CDR2 sequences are MNHEY and SVGAGI. V and J are trimmed by 6 bases and 10 bases, and the gene matches miss 13 bases of the junction. The CDR3 runs 15 amino acids, cysteine and phenylalanine included. This entry keeps only the CDR3 DNA: 45 bases, framed from base 1. The data originate from a study of radiotherapy plus CTLA-4 blockade in lung cancer (dated 2018 in TCRdb). General notes on the study: Objective responses occurred in approximately 19% of enrolled patients, and over 30% achieved disease control. The research as a whole found: Increased serum interferon-beta after radiation, together with early dynamic changes in blood T cell clones, were reported to be the strongest predictors of response. After treatment with radiotherapy and ipilimumab, TCR clones that originated in tumors expanded in peripheral blood.

The library was produced with the immunoSEQ multiplex PCR assay. TCRdb took over this immuneACCESS table, retaining in-frame rearrangements with V and J assigned. Such tables are incomplete; in checked studies, under half of the missing clones stem from an unresolved V gene, and the remainder is unexplained. This sample gives some 92,000 clones in total; around 83% of them show up just once. The ten biggest clones cover roughly 3.5% of the sample. This TCR was recovered from a human donor with non-small cell lung cancer who had a partial response to radiotherapy plus ipilimumab. Recombination joined TRBV6-5 with TRBJ1-3; TRBD1 aligns with 9 central bases. This material consisted of peripheral blood, taken from a patient treated with radiotherapy plus ipilimumab. The CDR3 reads CASSRMGQGQGTIYF. DNA sequence: TGTGCCAGCAGCCGAATGGGACAGGGACAAGGAACCATATATTTT.